The subject of this entry is one T cell receptor beta chain. This clone has only a few counts. It has no known antigen specificity. No quality values exist for individual bases; no much larger clone is one base distant. The data originate from a study of CD8+ T cells in alopecia areata (dated by TCRdb to 2016 to 2019). At the level of the whole study: The treated patients took part in an open-label pilot trial in which moderate-to-severe alopecia areata was treated with oral tofacitinib at 5 to 10 mg twice daily. High-throughput TCRbeta sequencing was used to examine T cell clonal expansion in alopecia areata in both the C3H/HeJ mouse model and human patients. On the human side, TCRbeta sequencing was run on scalp tissue and on sorted CD4+ and CD8+ peripheral blood T cells from healthy controls and from alopecia areata patients with either patchy or totalis/universalis disease. The RNA source kit depended on sample type: the PAXgene miRNA kit for fixed scalp, the miRNeasy kit for PBMCs, and the RNeasy kit for mouse skin. TCRbeta CDR3 regions were amplified by immunoSEQ multiplex PCR with 35 Vbeta forward and 13 Jbeta reverse primers. Biopsies were taken from tofacitinib-treated patients at baseline and at 4 and 24 weeks of treatment, and a later scalp biopsy was taken in several of the tofacitinib-treated patients. Scalp clonality was compared across normal scalp (n=4), patchy alopecia areata scalp (n=8), and alopecia totalis/universalis scalp (n=8). Tofacitinib was given for 6 to 18 months, followed by 6 months of follow-up off drug to assess delayed response and recurrence. General conclusions and limits of the study: Shared TCR sequences between patients were less evident than in mice, which may be partly attributable to HLA diversity in the patient population. Higher clonality and more expanded CD8+ clones were observed in lesional scalp than in normal scalp, particularly in alopecia totalis/universalis, a finding suggestive of antigenic drive. Unlike mouse skin, where gammadelta T cells dominate, normal human skin contains resident alphabeta T cells that get sequenced too, which complicates analysis of the scalp TCR repertoire.

Library prep was done by the immunoSEQ multiplex PCR assay. RNA was extracted from all samples and reverse transcribed into cDNA as template for TCR sequencing. SuperScript III was used to make first-strand cDNA, primed with a 2:1 mix of oligo-dT and random hexamers. A synthetic immune receptor repertoire was used to measure amplification bias, and any remaining bias was corrected computationally. In the source study's methods: Raw reads were preprocessed for error removal, and CDR3 was defined according to IMGT conventions as running from the conserved cysteine to phenylalanine. Clonality was computed by normalizing Shannon entropy by log2 of the number of productive unique TCRs and subtracting the result from 1. Whether scalp clones were CD4 or CD8 was inferred by matching scalp TCRbeta sequences against CD4 and CD8 repertoires sorted from blood. Here the immuneACCESS table is served through TCRdb, limited to in-frame sequences with V and J called. Missing clones are a known gap in these copies; in checked studies unresolved V genes cover under half, and the rest lacks a known reason. Clone size and V and J calls were adopted from that table, with D and trimming inferred from the DNA. The table for this sample lists more than 150,000 clones; under 60% of them were counted only once. Just under 20% of the sample belongs to the ten largest clones.

V drops 0 bases and J drops 10 bases, leaving 21 bases in between. Including the terminal cysteine and phenylalanine, the CDR3 comprises 16 residues. Just the 48-base CDR3 DNA is kept, in frame starting at base 1. Reading the germline V gene gives CDR1 LGHNA and CDR2 YSLEER. This sample's time point label indicates: baseline before oral tofacitinib. Lesional scalp punch biopsies and peripheral blood were obtained from alopecia areata patients. PBMCs were isolated by density centrifugation and stained for CD3, CD4 and CD8, after which CD4+ and CD8+ T cells were sorted on a FACSAria. The receptor was isolated from a human donor with alopecia areata. The sample here was CD8+ T cells sorted from blood, taken at week 0. The chain is made from TRBV4-3 and TRBJ1-1; a tentative D match to TRBD1 spans 5 bases. The CDR3 loop reads CASSQDAARWGPGAFF. The sequenced DNA: TGCGCCAGCAGCCAAGATGCTGCCCGATGGGGCCCTGGAGCTTTCTTT.